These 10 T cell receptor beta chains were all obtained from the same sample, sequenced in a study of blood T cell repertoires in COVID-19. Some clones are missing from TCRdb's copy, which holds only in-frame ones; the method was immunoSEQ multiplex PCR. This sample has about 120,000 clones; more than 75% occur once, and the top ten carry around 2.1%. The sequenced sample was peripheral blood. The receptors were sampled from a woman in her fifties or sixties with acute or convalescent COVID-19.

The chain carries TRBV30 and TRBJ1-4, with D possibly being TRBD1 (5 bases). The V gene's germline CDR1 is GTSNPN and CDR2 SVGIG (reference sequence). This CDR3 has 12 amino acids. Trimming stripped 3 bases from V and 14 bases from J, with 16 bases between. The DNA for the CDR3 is TGTGCCTGGAGGGACGCCCAGGGTTCCCTGTTTTTT. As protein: CAWRDAQGSLFF.

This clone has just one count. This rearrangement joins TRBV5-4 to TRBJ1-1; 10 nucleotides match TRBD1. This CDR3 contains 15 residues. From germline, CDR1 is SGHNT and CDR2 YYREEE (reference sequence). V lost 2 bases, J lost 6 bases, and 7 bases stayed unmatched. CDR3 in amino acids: CASSFRLTGGSEAFF. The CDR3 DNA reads TGTGCCAGCAGCTTCCGATTGACAGGGGGCTCTGAAGCTTTCTTT.

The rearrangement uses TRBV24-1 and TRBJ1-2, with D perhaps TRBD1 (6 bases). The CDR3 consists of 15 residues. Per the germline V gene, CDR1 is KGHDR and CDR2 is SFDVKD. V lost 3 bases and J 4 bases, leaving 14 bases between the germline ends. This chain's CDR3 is CATSDRNREGYGYTF. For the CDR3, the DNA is TGTGCCACCAGTGATAGGAACAGGGAGGGCTATGGCTACACCTTC.

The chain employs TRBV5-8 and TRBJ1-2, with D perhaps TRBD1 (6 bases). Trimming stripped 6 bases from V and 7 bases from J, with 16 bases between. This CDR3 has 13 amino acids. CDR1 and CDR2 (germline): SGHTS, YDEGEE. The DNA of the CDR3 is TGTGCCAGCACCAAAAGAGGGGGAGTTGGCTACACCTTC. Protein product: CASTKRGGVGYTF.

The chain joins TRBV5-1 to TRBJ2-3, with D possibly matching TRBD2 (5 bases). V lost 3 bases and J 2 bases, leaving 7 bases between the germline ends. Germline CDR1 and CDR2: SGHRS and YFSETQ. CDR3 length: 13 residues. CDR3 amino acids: CASSSADTDTQYF. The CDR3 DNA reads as TGCGCCAGCAGCTCAGCGGACACAGATACGCAGTATTTT.

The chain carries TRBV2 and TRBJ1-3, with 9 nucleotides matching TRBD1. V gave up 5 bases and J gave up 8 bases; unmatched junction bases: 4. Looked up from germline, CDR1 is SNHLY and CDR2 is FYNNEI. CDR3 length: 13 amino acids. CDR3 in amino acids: CASSPGQGYTIYF. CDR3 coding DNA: TGTGCCAGCAGTCCGGGACAGGGCTACACCATATATTTT.

The chain's CDR3 is CASSQGISRDNEQFF. The DNA for the CDR3 is TGTGCCAGCAGCCAAGGTATTAGCCGTGACAATGAGCAGTTCTTC. The rearrangement joins TRBV4-2 to TRBJ2-1; no reliable D call. The CDR3 extends over 15 amino acids. Germline assignment: CDR1 LGHNA and CDR2 YNFKEQ. With 1 base removed from V and 5 bases from J, the gap between germline ends came to 12 bases.

CDR3 sequence reads: CASSYSITGGEYGYTF. The CDR3 region has the DNA TGTGCCAGCAGTTACTCGATAACAGGGGGAGAGTATGGCTACACCTTC. The V call is TRBV6-5, the J call TRBJ1-2, with TRBD1 matching 8 bases. This CDR3 spans 16 amino acids. Looked up from germline, CDR1 is MNHEY and CDR2 is SVGAGI. Losses at the gene ends were 0 bases for V and 5 bases for J; bases not matched to a gene: 8.

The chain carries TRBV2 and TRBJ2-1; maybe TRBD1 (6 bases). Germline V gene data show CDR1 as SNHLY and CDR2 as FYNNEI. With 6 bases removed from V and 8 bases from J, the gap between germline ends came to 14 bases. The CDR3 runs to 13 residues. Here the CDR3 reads CASRPMTGYEQFF. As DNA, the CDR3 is TGTGCCAGCAGGCCGATGACAGGTTATGAGCAGTTCTTC.

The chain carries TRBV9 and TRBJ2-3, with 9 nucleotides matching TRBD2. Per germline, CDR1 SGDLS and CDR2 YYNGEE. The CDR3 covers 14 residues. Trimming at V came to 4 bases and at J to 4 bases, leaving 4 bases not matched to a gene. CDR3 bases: TGTGCCAGCAGCCCAAGCGGGGGGCCAGATACGCAGTATTTT. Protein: CASSPSGGPDTQYF.